This T cell receptor beta chain was sequenced for a study of blood T cells in healthy people across ages. Study background: Per two T cells, about one barcoded beta molecule was captured through template switching.

Combining a sample-barcoded 5' primer with a J-beta primer mix, a second PCR ran for roughly 7 to 12 cycles. One entry per CDR3 protein, called by TCRdb with MiXCR from the 5' RACE reads. The table lists some 1.4 million distinct CDR3 sequences, approximately 42% of them singletons, with roughly 7.9% in the top ten. With V trimmed by 3 bases and J by 0 bases, 2 bases remained unmatched. Germline lookup yields CDR1 DFQATT and CDR2 SNEGSKA (reference sequence). The CDR3 loop spans 16 amino acids. General observations from the study: Higher diversity, along with more naive CD4+ cells, distinguished long-lived donors from aged donors. Unsorted PBMCs blocked a conclusive comparison of naive and antigen-experienced cells.

With regard to this clonotype: Its antigen is currently unknown.

Sequenced: blood. This chain joins TRBV20-1 and TRBJ2-4; 13 nucleotides match TRBD2. This TCR was sampled from a woman aged 18-29 years in good health. As DNA, the CDR3 is TGCAGTGCTAGGACTAGCGGGGGGATAGCCAAAAACATTCAGTACTTC. As protein: CSARTSGGIAKNIQYF.